The 8 T cell receptor beta chains below were found in one sample sequenced in a study of radiotherapy plus CTLA-4 blockade in lung cancer. The protocol was immunoSEQ multiplex PCR, while the TCRdb copy is restricted to in-frame clones and leaves out a portion. The sample carries over 75,000 clones, around four fifths recorded once. The source material was peripheral blood, sampled from a patient treated with radiotherapy plus ipilimumab. Receptor source: a human donor with non-small cell lung cancer who had stable disease on radiotherapy plus ipilimumab.

This chain links TRBV6-5 with TRBJ1-2, with 10 positions matching TRBD1. V trimming: 3 bases; J trimming: 4 bases; junction bases outside the gene matches: 5. Germline CDR1 MNHEY, CDR2 SVGAGI. The CDR3 is made up of 15 amino acids. For the CDR3, the DNA is TGTGCCAGCAGTTATTCGGGACAGGGGAGCTATGGCTACACCTTC. It translates to CASSYSGQGSYGYTF.

This chain links TRBV5-4 with TRBJ2-7; 10 nucleotides line up with TRBD2. With V trimmed by 1 base and J by 3 bases, 4 bases remained unmatched. Germline V gene lookup returns CDR1 SGHNT and CDR2 YYREEE (reference sequence). There are 15 residues in the CDR3. CDR3 loop: CASSLKLAGHYEQYF. DNA for the CDR3: TGTGCCAGCAGCTTGAAACTAGCGGGGCACTACGAGCAGTACTTC.

The chain employs TRBV5-1 and TRBJ1-6; D is unclear. V was clipped by 0 bases and J by 7 bases, with 8 bases between them. CDR3 size: 14 residues. Germline CDR1 and CDR2: SGHRS and YFSETQ. DNA of the CDR3: TGCGCCAGCAGCTTGGGGTCGGGGAATTCACCCCTCCACTTT. Its translation: CASSLGSGNSPLHF. The full variable domain, its missing parts supplied by reference TRBV5-1 and TRBJ1-6, is KAGVTQTPRYLIKTRGQQVTLSCSPISGHRSVSWYQQTPGQGLQFLFEYFSETQRNKGNFPGRFSGRQFSNSRSEMNVSTLELGDSALYLCASSLGSGNSPLHFGNGTRLTVT.

This chain links TRBV15 with TRBJ1-2, with D unresolved. Germline V lookup: CDR1 LNHNV, CDR2 YYDKDF (reference sequence). With 1 base removed from V and 8 bases from J, the gap between germline ends came to 17 bases. The CDR3 spans 15 residues. CDR3 amino acids: CATSRATPPSAGYTF. In DNA, the CDR3 is TGTGCCACCAGCAGAGCTACCCCCCCTTCGGCAGGCTACACCTTC.

V is TRBV4-1 and J is TRBJ1-2; D remains ambiguous. Germline V gives CDR1 MGHRA, CDR2 YSYEKL. Trimming removed 2 bases at V and 4 bases at J, with 11 bases between. The CDR3 contains 14 residues. In DNA form, the CDR3 reads TGCGCCAGCAGCCAAACGGGGTTAGGCTATGGCTACACCTTC. Its translation: CASSQTGLGYGYTF.

V gene TRBV19 combines with J gene TRBJ1-1, with a weak D call TRBD1 (6 bases). The CDR3 sequence is 16 residues long. CDR1 and CDR2 from the germline V gene are LNHDA and SQIVND (reference sequence). The V gene lost 2 bases and the J gene lost 4 bases, with 17 bases spanning the gap. Written as DNA, the CDR3 is TGTGCCAGTAGTATAACATCGGGGGCACGGGGCACTGAAGCTTTCTTT. Encoded protein: CASSITSGARGTEAFF.

The chain links TRBV5-4 to TRBJ2-2, with 8 bases lining up with TRBD2. Germline V gene sequence: CDR1 SGHNT, CDR2 YYREEE (reference sequence). Trimming cost V 0 bases and J 4 bases; bases outside gene matches: 5. This CDR3 is 16 amino acids long. CDR3 residues: CASSLAGLASTGELFF. CDR3 nucleotide sequence: TGTGCCAGCAGCTTGGCCGGACTAGCCAGCACCGGGGAGCTGTTTTTT.

The J gene is TRBJ1-4, the V gene TRBV7-8; D gene uncertain. V lost 4 bases, J lost 4 bases, and 10 bases lay in between. The CDR3 extends over 14 amino acids. Germline values: CDR1 SGHVS, CDR2 FQNEAQ. The CDR3 reads CASSSGRINEKLFF. The CDR3 DNA reads as TGTGCCAGCAGCTCCGGACGAATTAATGAAAAACTGTTTTTT. Full variable domain (remainder filled in from reference TRBV7-8 and TRBJ1-4): GAGVSQSPRYKVAKRGQDVALRCDPISGHVSLFWYQQALGQGPEFLTYFQNEAQLDKSGLPSDRFFAERPEGSVSTLKIQRTQQEDSAVYLCASSSGRINEKLFFGSGTQLSVL.